This TCR beta chain stems from a study of CD8 T cell repertoires and HIV-1 epitope variants. Study in general: T cells were stimulated with Twenty-five Gag and Nef peptides separately. Tested: three Gag epitope families, Nef HW9 and YT9. Whole-study findings and limits: Most of the nine antigen-specific clonotypes appeared cross-reactive to autologous or escape variants. No clonotypes responded to the TAALDMSHF plasma variant; about five recognized KF9, one HW9.

The assay was immunoSEQ multiplex PCR, and TCRdb's table has in-frame clones only and misses some. Here the sample spans about 90,000 clones, almost 75% being singletons. This clone was seen a handful of times. Antigen unknown. This CDR3 has 13 residues. The V gene lost 5 bases and the J gene lost 7 bases, with 14 bases spanning the gap. Per the germline V gene, CDR1 is SGHTA and CDR2 is FQGNSA. The rearrangement uses TRBV7-2 and TRBJ1-2, with D unresolved. The TCR sequence derives from a male donor with HIV. The sample taken for sequencing was uncultured baseline CD8+ T cells from peripheral blood mononuclear cells (PBMCs). This chain's CDR3 is CASSPNGVGGYTF. The CDR3 coding sequence is TGTGCCAGCAGCCCTAACGGGGTTGGTGGCTACACCTTC.